A selection of T cell receptor beta chains follows, all from one sample in a study of shared clonotypes between healthy human individuals. Clones were sequenced by immunoSEQ multiplex PCR, and TCRdb holds only the in-frame ones, with some missing. The table records 2 million to 3 million clones, about 92% of them present only once. Specimen: naive CD4+ T cells sorted from blood. These receptors were obtained from a man in his late teens or twenties in good health. The CDR3 runs from the conserved cysteine through the conserved F or W. The D gene is left open where the match is weak. Clone size is stated in some rows and not others, as once, few, many or a class when expanded.

j_call | d_call | clone_size | cdr3_length | v_call | cdr3_nt | cdr3_aa
TRBJ1-6 | TRBD1 | once | 15 | TRBV7-2 | TGTGCCAGCAGCTTAGGACAGGGAAAGAATTCACCCCTCCACTTT | CASSLGQGKNSPLHF
TRBJ2-6 | NA | once | 13 | TRBV4-1 | TGCGCCAGCAGCCACATGGACACCAACGTCCTGACTTTC | CASSHMDTNVLTF
TRBJ1-4 | NA | few | 12 | TRBV29-1 | TGCAGCGTGGCAGGGACCAATGAAAAACTGTTTTTT | CSVAGTNEKLFF
TRBJ2-1 | NA | NA | 15 | TRBV5-6 | TGTGCCAGCAGCTTGCTGGCAGGGGGGTACAATGAGCAGTTCTTC | CASSLLAGGYNEQFF
TRBJ2-6 | NA | NA | 17 | TRBV5-6 | TGTGCCAGCAGCCACACAGGGTTAACCTCTGGGGCCAACGTCCTGACTTTC | CASSHTGLTSGANVLTF
TRBJ2-7 | NA | NA | 13 | TRBV5-1 | TGCGCCAGCAGCGGGGGACACCTTAGCGAGCAGTACTTC | CASSGGHLSEQYF
TRBJ2-1 | NA | NA | 16 | TRBV7-2 | TGTGCCAGCAGCTTATGGGGGGGCAGCTCCTACAATGAGCAGTTCTTC | CASSLWGGSSYNEQFF
TRBJ1-1 | NA | few | 14 | TRBV5-6 | TGTGCCAGCAGCTTCGGGGCGGAGGTTGCTGAAGCTTTCTTT | CASSFGAEVAEAFF
TRBJ2-1 | NA | NA | 16 | TRBV7-2 | TGTGCCAGCAGCTTAGCCCCGTTCAGCTCCTACAATGAGCAGTTCTTC | CASSLAPFSSYNEQFF
TRBJ2-7 | NA | NA | 12 | TRBV6-1 | TGTGCCAGCAGTGAAGCCAGGGACGAGCAGTACTTC | CASSEARDEQYF
TRBJ1-4 | NA | NA | 13 | TRBV19 | TGTGCCAGTAGTATAAGACAAGATGAAAAACTGTTTTTT | CASSIRQDEKLFF
TRBJ2-1 | TRBD2 | NA | 15 | TRBV6-4 | TGTGCCAGCAGTGTACTAGCGGGACTAGGGAATGAGCAGTTCTTC | CASSVLAGLGNEQFF
TRBJ2-5 | NA | NA | 16 | TRBV19 | TGTGCCAGTAGCACGTTTGTAAGTGGGTTCTCCGAGACCCAGTACTTC | CASSTFVSGFSETQYF
TRBJ2-1 | NA | NA | 16 | TRBV9 | TGTGCCAGCAGCGTAGGTGGCGGGACTTCCTACAATGAGCAGTTCTTC | CASSVGGGTSYNEQFF
TRBJ1-5 | NA | NA | 15 | TRBV7-2 | TGTGCCAGCAGCTTATCTATTCGTAGCAATCAGCCCCAGCATTTT | CASSLSIRSNQPQHF
TRBJ1-1 | NA | NA | 14 | TRBV5-1 | TGCGCCAGCAGCTTTCGCCCGGGGAACACTGAAGCTTTCTTT | CASSFRPGNTEAFF
TRBJ2-7 | NA | NA | 15 | TRBV19 | TGTGCCAGTAGTCCAAGGGAAACCCCATCGGGGGAGCAGTACTTC | CASSPRETPSGEQYF
TRBJ2-1 | NA | NA | 17 | TRBV10-3 | TGTGCCATCAGTGGGCCGGGGGCGACAAACTCCTACAATGAGCAGTTCTTC | CAISGPGATNSYNEQFF
TRBJ1-5 | NA | NA | 12 | TRBV6-1 | TGTGCCAGCAGTTTTAGCAATCAGCCCCAGCATTTT | CASSFSNQPQHF
TRBJ2-3 | TRBD1 | NA | 15 | TRBV15 | TGTGCCACCAGCAGAGGGGACAGCTACACAGATACGCAGTATTTT | CATSRGDSYTDTQYF
TRBJ1-1 | TRBD1 | NA | 13 | TRBV6-1 | TGTGCCAGCACAAAGGGGGCCGGGACTGAAGCTTTCTTT | CASTKGAGTEAFF
TRBJ2-3 | TRBD2 | NA | 16 | TRBV28 | TGTGCCAGCAGTCCAGGGACTAGCGGCCCAACAGATACGCAGTATTTT | CASSPGTSGPTDTQYF
TRBJ2-1 | TRBD2 | NA | 17 | TRBV6-1 | TGTGCCAGCAGTGAAACGGGACTAGCGGGAGCTAGCAATGAGCAGTTCTTC | CASSETGLAGASNEQFF
TRBJ2-5 | TRBD1 | once | 14 | TRBV19 | TGTGCCAGTAGGCCCGGGACAGGGCTGTGGACCCAGTACTTC | CASRPGTGLWTQYF
TRBJ2-1 | NA | NA | 17 | TRBV14 | TGTGCCAGCAGCCAAGGTACATCGTGGGGGCGGGAAGGTGAGCAGTTCTTC | CASSQGTSWGREGEQFF
TRBJ2-7 | TRBD1 | NA | 14 | TRBV13 | TGTGCCAGCAGCTCGACAGGGTCCTCCTACGAGCAGTACTTC | CASSSTGSSYEQYF
TRBJ2-1 | TRBD2 | NA | 17 | TRBV5-4 | TGTGCCAGCAGCTTGGGCTACCTAGCGGGAGGTACCGGTGAGCAGTTCTTC | CASSLGYLAGGTGEQFF
TRBJ1-1 | NA | NA | 13 | TRBV9 | TGTGCCAGCAGCCCTCACTGGTACACTGAAGCTTTCTTT | CASSPHWYTEAFF
TRBJ2-5 | NA | NA | 14 | TRBV7-9 | TGTGCCAGCAGCTTTTCCGGGGGCTTCGAGACCCAGTACTTC | CASSFSGGFETQYF
TRBJ2-3 | TRBD2 | once | 13 | TRBV11-1 | TGTGCCAGCAGAGCGGGGGGCACAGATACGCAGTATTTT | CASRAGGTDTQYF
TRBJ2-7 | TRBD2 | many | 13 | TRBV5-8 | TGTGCCAGCAGCCTCAGCGGGAGCAGGGAGCAGTACTTC | CASSLSGSREQYF
TRBJ1-5 | NA | NA | 14 | TRBV2 | TGTGCCAGCAGTGACGAGGGGATAGGGCAGCCCCAGCATTTT | CASSDEGIGQPQHF
TRBJ2-3 | NA | NA | 16 | TRBV12-2 | TGTGCAAGTCGCTTAGCGCGGGACTGTACCGGGGGTGGGCAGTATTTT | CASRLARDCTGGGQYF
TRBJ2-7 | NA | NA | 14 | TRBV28 | TGTGCCAGCACCTCCGAGGGGGGATCCTACGAGCAGTACTTC | CASTSEGGSYEQYF
TRBJ2-7 | NA | NA | 13 | TRBV13 | TGTGCCAGCAGCTTAACCCGAGGCTACGAGCAGTACTTC | CASSLTRGYEQYF
TRBJ2-5 | NA | NA | 14 | TRBV11-2 | TGTGCCAGCAGCTCCAGTTATCGAGGAGAGACCCAGTACTTC | CASSSSYRGETQYF
TRBJ2-7 | NA | NA | 15 | TRBV7-2 | TGTGCCAGCTTCCCCGGCCGAAAGGGGACCTACGAGCAGTACTTC | CASFPGRKGTYEQYF
TRBJ2-3 | NA | NA | 16 | TRBV18 | TGTGCCAGCTCACCTATTACAGGCTTAAGCACAGATACGCAGTATTTT | CASSPITGLSTDTQYF
TRBJ2-1 | NA | NA | 12 | TRBV7-9 | TGTGCCAGCAGCTTAAGGCCCAATGAGCAGTTCTTC | CASSLRPNEQFF
TRBJ2-1 | TRBD1 | NA | 15 | TRBV6-5 | TGTGCCAGCAGACGATACAGGGGTTCCTACAATGAGCAGTTCTTC | CASRRYRGSYNEQFF
TRBJ2-6 | TRBD2 | NA | 20 | TRBV19 | TGTGCCAGTAGTACCACACTCCTAGGACTAGCGGGATCTGGGGCCAACGTCCTGACTTTC | CASSTTLLGLAGSGANVLTF
TRBJ1-2 | TRBD1 | once | 16 | TRBV4-1 | TGCGCCAGCAGCCAACCGGGATGGGACAGCCCGCTAGGCTACACCTTC | CASSQPGWDSPLGYTF
TRBJ2-5 | TRBD2 | NA | 12 | TRBV5-4 | TGTGCCAGCAGCCGGCGGGGGGAGACCCAGTACTTC | CASSRRGETQYF
TRBJ1-1 | NA | NA | 13 | TRBV7-2 | TGTGCCAGCAGCGATAAGGACAAGGCTGAAGCTTTCTTT | CASSDKDKAEAFF
TRBJ2-7 | NA | NA | 11 | TRBV29-1 | TGCAGCGCTCAGGACAGATACGAGCAGTACTTC | CSAQDRYEQYF
TRBJ1-6 | TRBD1 | NA | 14 | TRBV7-2 | TGTGCCAGCAGCCCCCGACAGGGGGCTTCACCCCTCCACTTT | CASSPRQGASPLHF
TRBJ1-5 | TRBD1 | NA | 14 | TRBV6-1 | TGTGCCAGCAGTGACGGACAGGTAAATCAGCCCCAGCATTTT | CASSDGQVNQPQHF
TRBJ1-6 | TRBD1 | NA | 15 | TRBV19 | TGTGCCAGTAGTTCACCGGGACAGTATAATTCACCCCTCCACTTT | CASSSPGQYNSPLHF
TRBJ2-5 | NA | NA | 14 | TRBV7-9 | TGTGCCAGCAGCTTAGGGGGGTTCCAAGAGACCCAGTACTTC | CASSLGGFQETQYF
TRBJ1-1 | NA | NA | 15 | TRBV9 | TGTGCCAGCAGTGCTACAGGGCACGGGGGGACTGAAGCTTTCTTT | CASSATGHGGTEAFF
TRBJ2-3 | NA | NA | 13 | TRBV5-1 | TGCGCCAGCAGCTTGGGACCAGCAGATACGCAGTATTTT | CASSLGPADTQYF
TRBJ2-3 | NA | NA | 15 | TRBV10-1 | TGCGCCAGCAGTGAGGCGGTCTCTAGCACAGATACGCAGTATTTT | CASSEAVSSTDTQYF
TRBJ2-5 | NA | NA | 18 | TRBV5-6 | TGTGCCAGCAGCTCGCGAGTTTATTGGACGGAGGGCCAAGAGACCCAGTACTTC | CASSSRVYWTEGQETQYF
TRBJ2-5 | NA | NA | 14 | TRBV6-1 | TGTGCCAGCAGTGCTTACATAGTCCAAGAGACCCAGTACTTC | CASSAYIVQETQYF
TRBJ1-1 | TRBD1 | NA | 16 | TRBV19 | TGTGCCAGTAGTGCCGGGACAGGGGGATGGAACACTGAAGCTTTCTTT | CASSAGTGGWNTEAFF
TRBJ2-1 | TRBD2 | NA | 16 | TRBV10-3 | TGTGCCATCAGTGACGTGCTAGCGGGACTTCACAATGAGCAGTTCTTC | CAISDVLAGLHNEQFF
TRBJ2-5 | NA | once | 14 | TRBV9 | TGTGCCAGCAGCGTAGGGCCAAGCCAAGAGACCCAGTACTTC | CASSVGPSQETQYF